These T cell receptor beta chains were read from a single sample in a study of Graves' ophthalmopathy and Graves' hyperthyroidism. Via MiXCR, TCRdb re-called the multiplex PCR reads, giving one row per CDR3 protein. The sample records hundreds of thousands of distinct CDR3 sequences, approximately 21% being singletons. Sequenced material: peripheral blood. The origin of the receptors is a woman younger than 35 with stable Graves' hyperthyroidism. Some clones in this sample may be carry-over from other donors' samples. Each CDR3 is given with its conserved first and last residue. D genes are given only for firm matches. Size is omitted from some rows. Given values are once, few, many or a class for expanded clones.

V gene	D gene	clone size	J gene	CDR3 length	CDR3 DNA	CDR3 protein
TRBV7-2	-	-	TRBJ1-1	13	TGTGCCAGCAGCTTTGGGAAAACAGGGGAAGCTTTCTTT	CASSFGKTGEAFF
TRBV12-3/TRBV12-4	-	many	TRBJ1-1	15	TGTGCCAGCAGTCTCAGAATGTACGGGAACACTGAAGCTTTCTTT	CASSLRMYGNTEAFF
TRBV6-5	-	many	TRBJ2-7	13	TGTGCCAGCAGTTCCACGGGAGTCGACGAGCAGTACTTC	CASSSTGVDEQYF
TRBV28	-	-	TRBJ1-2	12	TGTGCCAGCAGCAGACACGGATATGGCTACACCTTC	CASSRHGYGYTF
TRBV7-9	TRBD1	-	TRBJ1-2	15	TGTGCCAGCAGCTCAACCGGGACAGGGTTCTTTGGCTACACCTTC	CASSSTGTGFFGYTF
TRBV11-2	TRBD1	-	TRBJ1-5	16	TGTGCCAGCAATCCCGGAGCAGGGGGGAGCAATCAGCCCCAGCATTTT	CASNPGAGGSNQPQHF
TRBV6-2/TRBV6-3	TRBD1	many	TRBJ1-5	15	TGTGCCAGCAGAGATACAGGGGGCAAAGGGCAGCCCCAGCATTTT	CASRDTGGKGQPQHF
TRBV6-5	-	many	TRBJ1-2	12	TGTGCCAGCAGTCGACAGGAGCCGGTCTACACCTTC	CASSRQEPVYTF
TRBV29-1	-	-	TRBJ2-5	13	TGCAGCGTTGAACAGACCGCCCGAGAGACCCAGTACTTC	CSVEQTARETQYF
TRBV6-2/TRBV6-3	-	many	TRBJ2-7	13	TGTGCCAGCAGTAGGCGGAGCGCCTACGAGCAGTACTTC	CASSRRSAYEQYF
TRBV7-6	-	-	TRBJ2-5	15	TGTGCCAGCAGCTACCGAGGACAGCACGTGGAGACCCAGTACTTC	CASSYRGQHVETQYF
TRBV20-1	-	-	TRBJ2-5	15	TGCAGTGCTAGAGCCTGGGACTCCCTGAAGGGCAGTCAGTACTTC	CSARAWDSLKGSQYF
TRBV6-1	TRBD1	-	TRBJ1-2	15	TGTGCCAGCAGCATAACCTACAGGGGGAACTATGGCTACACCTTC	CASSITYRGNYGYTF
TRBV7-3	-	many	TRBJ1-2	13	TGTGCCAGCAGCTTAGGAGCCAAGGGTGGCTACACCTTC	CASSLGAKGGYTF